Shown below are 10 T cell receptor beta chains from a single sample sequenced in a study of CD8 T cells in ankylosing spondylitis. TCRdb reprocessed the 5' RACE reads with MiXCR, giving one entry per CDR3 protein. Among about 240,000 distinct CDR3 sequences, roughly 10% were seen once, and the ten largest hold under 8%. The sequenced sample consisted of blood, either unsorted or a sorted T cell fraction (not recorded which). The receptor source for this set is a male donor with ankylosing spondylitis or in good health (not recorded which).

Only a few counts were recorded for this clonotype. In nucleotides, the CDR3 is TGTGCCAGCAGCTTAGGGCCCGTGTCACCCCTCCACTTT. Protein: CASSLGPVSPLHF. The V call is TRBV7-9, the J call TRBJ1-6; D is undetermined. Trimming took 1 base from V and 10 from J, leaving 8 bases between them. Germline assignment: CDR1 SEHNR and CDR2 FQNEAQ (reference sequence). The CDR3 sequence is 13 residues long.

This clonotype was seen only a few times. CDR3 amino acids: CASSAVDRGGTYEQYF. Here the CDR3 DNA reads TGTGCCAGCAGCGCCGTGGACAGGGGGGGGACCTACGAGCAGTACTTC. J is TRBJ2-7 and V is TRBV7-8; 10 positions match TRBD1. V trimming: 5 bases; J trimming: 2 bases; junction bases outside the gene matches: 9. Looked up from germline, CDR1 is SGHVS and CDR2 is FQNEAQ. This CDR3 has 16 residues.

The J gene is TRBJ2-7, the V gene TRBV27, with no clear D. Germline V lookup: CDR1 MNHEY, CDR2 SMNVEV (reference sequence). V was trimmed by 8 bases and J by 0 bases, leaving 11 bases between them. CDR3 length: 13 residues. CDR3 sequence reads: CASSNGYSYEQYF. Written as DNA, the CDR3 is TGTGCCAGCTCCAACGGGTACTCCTACGAGCAGTACTTC.

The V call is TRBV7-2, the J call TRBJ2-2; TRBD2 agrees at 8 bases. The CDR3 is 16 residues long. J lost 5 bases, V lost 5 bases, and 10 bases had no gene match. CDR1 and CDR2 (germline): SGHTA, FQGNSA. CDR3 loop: CASSPWTSLRTGELFF. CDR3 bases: TGTGCCAGCAGCCCATGGACTAGCCTTCGAACCGGGGAGCTGTTTTTT. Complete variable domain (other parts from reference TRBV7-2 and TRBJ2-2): GAGVSQSPSNKVTEKGKDVELRCDPISGHTALYWYRQSLGQGLEFLIYFQGNSAPDKSGLPSDRFSAERTGGSVSTLTIQRTQQEDSAVYLCASSPWTSLRTGELFFGEGSRLTVL.

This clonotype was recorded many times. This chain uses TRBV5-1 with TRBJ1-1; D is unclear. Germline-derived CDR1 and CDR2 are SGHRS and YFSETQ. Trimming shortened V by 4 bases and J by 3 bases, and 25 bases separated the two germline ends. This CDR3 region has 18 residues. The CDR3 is CASSPGPVYIQTDTEAFF. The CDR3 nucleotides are TGCGCCAGCAGCCCTGGACCGGTTTATATCCAAACGGACACTGAAGCTTTCTTT.

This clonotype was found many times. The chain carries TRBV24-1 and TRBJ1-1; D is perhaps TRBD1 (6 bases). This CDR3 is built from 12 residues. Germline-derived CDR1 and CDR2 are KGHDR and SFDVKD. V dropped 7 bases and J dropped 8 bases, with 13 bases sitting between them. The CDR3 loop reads CATSVTGTEAFF. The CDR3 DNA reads TGTGCCACCAGCGTTACCGGGACAGAAGCTTTCTTT.

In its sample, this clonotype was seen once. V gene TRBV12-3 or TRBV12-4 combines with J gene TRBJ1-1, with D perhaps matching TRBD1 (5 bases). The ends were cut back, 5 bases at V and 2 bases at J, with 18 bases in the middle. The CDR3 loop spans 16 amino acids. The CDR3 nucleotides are TGTGCCAGCAGTATGCCCCTCAACCAGGGAAACACTGAAGCTTTCTTT. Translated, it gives CASSMPLNQGNTEAFF.

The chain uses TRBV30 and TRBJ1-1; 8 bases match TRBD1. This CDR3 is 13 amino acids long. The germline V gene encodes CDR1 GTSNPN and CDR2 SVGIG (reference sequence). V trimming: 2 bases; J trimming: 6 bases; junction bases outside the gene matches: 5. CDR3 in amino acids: CAWSQGAFAEAFF. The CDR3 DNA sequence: TGTGCCTGGAGTCAGGGGGCGTTCGCTGAAGCTTTCTTT. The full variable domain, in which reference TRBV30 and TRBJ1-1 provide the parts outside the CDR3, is SQTIHQWPATLVQPVGSPLSLECTVEGTSNPNLYWYRQAAGRGLQLLFYSVGIGQISSEVPQNLSASRPQDRQFILSSKKLLLSDSGFYLCAWSQGAFAEAFFGQGTRLTVV.

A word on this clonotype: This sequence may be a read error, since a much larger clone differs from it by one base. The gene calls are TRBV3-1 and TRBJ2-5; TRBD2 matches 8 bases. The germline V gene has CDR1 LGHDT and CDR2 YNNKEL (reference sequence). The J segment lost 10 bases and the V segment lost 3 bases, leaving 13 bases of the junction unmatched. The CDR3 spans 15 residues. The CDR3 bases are TGTGCCAGCAGCCATTCTACGGGAGGGCCGTCCGACCAGTACTTC. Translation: CASSHSTGGPSDQYF.

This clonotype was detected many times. The CDR3 sequence is CASSQDADRSLYQETQYF. The CDR3 coding sequence is TGTGCCAGCAGCCAAGATGCGGACAGATCTTTGTACCAAGAGACCCAGTACTTC. V gene TRBV3-1 combines with J gene TRBJ2-5; D might be TRBD1 (6 bases). The V gene lost 0 bases and the J gene lost 0 bases, with 17 bases spanning the gap. The CDR3 extends over 18 amino acids. Germline V CDR1 and CDR2: LGHDT, YNNKEL (reference sequence).